A single sample gave rise to the 32 T cell receptor beta chains below, sequenced in a study of blood T cell repertoires in COVID-19. TCRdb's copy holds only in-frame clones and misses some; the assay was immunoSEQ multiplex PCR. Among approximately 230,000 clones listed, approximately 90% were seen once. Input material: peripheral blood. All receptors derive from a woman aged 40 to 50 who had recovered from COVID-19.

J is TRBJ2-7 and V is TRBV6-5, with TRBD2 identical over 12 bases. There are 14 residues in the CDR3. With V trimmed by 5 bases and J by 2 bases, 1 base remained unmatched. From germline, CDR1 is MNHEY and CDR2 SVGAGI. The CDR3 protein is CASSRTSGTYEQYF. CDR3 bases: TGTGCCAGCAGTAGGACTAGCGGGACCTACGAGCAGTACTTC.

This chain uses TRBV7-3 with TRBJ2-2; D is ambiguous. The length of the CDR3 is 14 residues. Germline V CDR1 and CDR2: SGHTA, FQGTGA. The V end was cut by 0 bases, the J end by 4 bases, with 6 bases between. The CDR3 region is CASSLTTGTGELFF. CDR3 coding DNA: TGTGCCAGCAGCTTAACGACTGGCACCGGGGAGCTGTTTTTT.

The chain employs TRBV5-1 and TRBJ2-3; no definite D call. V dropped 2 bases and J dropped 0 bases, with 10 bases sitting between them. The length of the CDR3 is 15 residues. CDR1 and CDR2 from the germline V gene are SGHRS and YFSETQ. The chain's CDR3 is CASSLATASTDTQYF. Here the CDR3 DNA reads TGCGCCAGCAGCTTAGCGACGGCTAGCACAGATACGCAGTATTTT.

The sample holds a few counts of this clone. The chain combines TRBV9 with TRBJ2-2, with D possibly being TRBD1 (5 bases). The germline V and J ends were trimmed by 3 bases and 5 bases, with 11 bases remaining between them. The CDR3 totals 14 residues. The germline CDR1 and CDR2 sequences are SGDLS and YYNGEE. The CDR3: CASSARVFTGELFF. In nucleotides, the CDR3 is TGTGCCAGCAGCGCCAGGGTTTTTACCGGGGAGCTGTTTTTT.

V is TRBV7-2 and J is TRBJ2-7; a weak D match, TRBD2 (6 bases). The CDR3 is 14 residues long. Trimming stripped 1 base from V and 1 base from J, with 8 bases between. Germline lookup yields CDR1 SGHTA and CDR2 FQGNSA. CDR3 nucleotides: TGTGCCAGCAGCTTAGTGGAGGGGTCCTACGAGCAGTACTTC. This gives the protein CASSLVEGSYEQYF.

The rearrangement uses TRBV30 and TRBJ1-4; D gene uncertain. The CDR3 covers 16 residues. Germline CDR1 reads GTSNPN; CDR2 reads SVGIG (reference sequence). V lost 0 bases and J lost 0, with 11 bases in between. The CDR3 DNA reads TGTGCCTGGAGTGTATTCGCGGGAGCAACTAATGAAAAACTGTTTTTT. Translated, it gives CAWSVFAGATNEKLFF. The full variable domain, completed using reference TRBV30 and TRBJ1-4, is SQTIHQWPATLVQPVGSPLSLECTVEGTSNPNLYWYRQAAGRGLQLLFYSVGIGQISSEVPQNLSASRPQDRQFILSSKKLLLSDSGFYLCAWSVFAGATNEKLFFGSGTQLSVL.

The chain is built from TRBV9 and TRBJ1-1, with D possibly TRBD1 on 5 matching bases. V shed 3 bases and J shed 4 bases, with 16 bases lying between them. Germline V gives CDR1 SGDLS, CDR2 YYNGEE. The CDR3 covers 15 residues. The CDR3: CASSARQRGSTEAFF. CDR3 DNA: TGTGCCAGCAGCGCCCGGCAAAGGGGTTCCACTGAAGCTTTCTTT.

The chain couples TRBV11-2 to TRBJ1-2; 9 nucleotides align to TRBD1. Per the germline V gene, CDR1 is SGHAT and CDR2 is FQNNGV. The CDR3 covers 14 residues. Trimming cost V 2 bases and J 4 bases; bases outside gene matches: 2. CDR3 residues: CASSLTGGAYGYTF. In DNA form, the CDR3 reads TGTGCCAGCAGCTTAACAGGGGGCGCCTATGGCTACACCTTC.

CDR3 residues: CATSRGGGPYSNQPQHF. The CDR3 DNA reads as TGTGCCACCAGCAGAGGAGGGGGTCCTTATAGCAATCAGCCCCAGCATTTT. The chain employs TRBV15 and TRBJ1-5; possibly TRBD1 for D (6 bases). Looked up from germline, CDR1 is LNHNV and CDR2 is YYDKDF (reference sequence). V dropped 1 base and J dropped 0 bases, with 13 bases sitting between them. The CDR3 is 17 amino acids.

The V gene is TRBV19, the J gene TRBJ2-3; 8 nucleotides align to TRBD1. Germline V gene lookup returns CDR1 LNHDA and CDR2 SQIVND (reference sequence). V dropped 4 bases and J dropped 0; count of bases not matched to a gene: 6. The CDR3 has 16 amino acids. The chain's CDR3 is CASSTRTGLSTDTQYF. In nucleotides, the CDR3 is TGTGCCAGTAGTACCCGGACAGGGCTAAGCACAGATACGCAGTATTTT.

This clone appeared once. The chain uses TRBV5-1 and TRBJ2-7; TRBD1 agrees at 7 bases. The CDR3 totals 13 residues. J was trimmed by 7 bases and V by 4 bases; bases with no gene match: 8. The V gene's germline CDR1 is SGHRS and CDR2 YFSETQ. CDR3 sequence: CASSADRDPEQYF. The CDR3 nucleotides read TGCGCCAGCAGCGCTGACAGGGACCCAGAGCAGTACTTC.

This clone was seen a few times. The chain carries TRBV19 and TRBJ1-4; 11 bases are a match to TRBD1. CDR1 LNHDA and CDR2 SQIVND come from the germline V gene (reference sequence). CDR3 length: 15 amino acids. J was trimmed by 11 bases and V by 5 bases; bases with no gene match: 10. The CDR3 DNA is TGTGCCAGTAGTGGACAGGGGGCGCGAGGGGTGAAACTGTTTTTT. It yields the protein CASSGQGARGVKLFF.

This rearrangement joins TRBV2 to TRBJ1-6; no reliable D call. V gave up 7 bases and J gave up 7 bases, with 17 bases separating them. Germline CDR1 and CDR2: SNHLY and FYNNEI. The CDR3 length is 15 residues. The CDR3 reads CASNMGGSGNSPLHF. The CDR3 nucleotides read TGTGCCAGCAACATGGGAGGGTCGGGGAATTCACCCCTCCACTTT.

This clone was counted only a few times. The rearrangement uses TRBV30 and TRBJ2-1, with 7 positions matching TRBD2. The CDR3 totals 14 residues. J lost 1 base, V lost 8 bases, and 8 bases had no gene match. Per germline, CDR1 GTSNPN and CDR2 SVGIG (reference sequence). CDR3 residues: CASQSGVSYNEQFF. The CDR3 bases are TGTGCCAGTCAGAGCGGGGTTTCCTACAATGAGCAGTTCTTC.

The chain employs TRBV7-2 and TRBJ2-3; TRBD1 is a possible D gene (6 bases). Trimming left V 3 bases short and J 2 bases short, with 12 bases between. From germline, CDR1 is SGHTA and CDR2 FQGNSA. The CDR3 is 15 amino acids. This CDR3 is CASSFRQAPTDTQYF. The CDR3, as DNA: TGTGCCAGCAGCTTCAGACAGGCTCCCACAGATACGCAGTATTTT.

The V call is TRBV18, the J call TRBJ2-5; 8 bases align to TRBD1. The CDR3 contains 16 residues. Per the germline V gene, CDR1 is KGHSH and CDR2 is LQKENI. J gave up 7 bases and V 0 bases, and 10 bases lay outside the gene matches. This CDR3 reads CASSPPGQVPFVTQYF. CDR3 nucleotides: TGTGCCAGCTCACCACCGGGACAGGTCCCTTTCGTGACCCAGTACTTC.

The chain is built from TRBV6-2 or TRBV6-3 and TRBJ2-7; D not resolved. This CDR3 region has 13 residues. V lost 3 bases to trimming and J lost 3 bases, with 9 bases between them. Germline V gives CDR1 MNHEY, CDR2 SVGEGT. CDR3 amino acids: CASSYNYDYEQYF. CDR3 DNA: TGTGCCAGCAGTTATAACTATGACTACGAGCAGTACTTC.

The chain is built from TRBV5-6 and TRBJ1-5; TRBD1 might be the D (6 bases). V was shortened by 0 bases and J by 0 bases, with 10 bases between the two germline ends. This CDR3 has 16 residues. CDR1 and CDR2 from the germline V gene are SGHDT and YYEEEE. CDR3 bases: TGTGCCAGCAGCTTGGGACAGGTCTATAGCAATCAGCCCCAGCATTTT. It codes for CASSLGQVYSNQPQHF. The entire variable domain, with the rest obtained from reference TRBV5-6 and TRBJ1-5, is as follows: DAGVTQSPTHLIKTRGQQVTLRCSPKSGHDTVSWYQQALGQGPQFIFQYYEEEERQRGNFPDRFSGHQFPNYSSELNVNALLLGDSALYLCASSLGQVYSNQPQHFGDGTRLSIL.

This clone was observed once. The chain carries TRBV7-3 and TRBJ2-7, with D perhaps matching TRBD2 (5 bases). The CDR3 extends over 14 amino acids. V was cut by 0 bases and J by 3 bases, with 9 bases left in between. Germline-derived CDR1 and CDR2 are SGHTA and FQGTGA. The CDR3 is CASSLTGESYEQYF. CDR3 DNA sequence: TGTGCCAGCAGCTTAACGGGAGAGAGCTACGAGCAGTACTTC.

The CDR3: CASTLAVNTGELFF. Written as DNA, the CDR3 is TGTGCCAGCACCCTAGCCGTGAACACCGGGGAGCTGTTTTTT. The chain uses TRBV11-2 and TRBJ2-2; maybe TRBD2 (5 bases). V was trimmed by 7 bases and J by 1 base, leaving 10 bases between them. The germline V gene encodes CDR1 SGHAT and CDR2 FQNNGV. The CDR3 contains 14 residues.

The chain uses TRBV30 and TRBJ1-3; the D is unclear. The CDR3 is 15 residues long. Germline V gene data show CDR1 as GTSNPN and CDR2 as SVGIG (reference sequence). V gave up 1 base and J gave up 4 bases, with 14 bases separating them. CDR3 residues: CAWSDTGYRGNTIYF. The CDR3 coding sequence is TGTGCCTGGAGTGATACCGGGTATAGAGGAAACACCATATATTTT.

This clone was recorded once. This sequence joins TRBV7-2 and TRBJ2-1; 7 nucleotides line up with TRBD2. CDR1 SGHTA and CDR2 FQGNSA come from the germline V gene. The V and J ends lost 1 base and 6 bases, in that order; junction bases with no gene match: 9. This CDR3 region has 16 residues. This chain's CDR3 is CASSLGGAGVPNEQFF. CDR3 DNA sequence: TGTGCCAGCAGCTTAGGAGGTGCGGGAGTGCCCAATGAGCAGTTCTTC.

The genes are TRBV6-2 or TRBV6-3 and TRBJ2-7, with a weak D call TRBD2 (6 bases). CDR1 is MNHEY and CDR2 is SVGEGT in the germline V gene. V lost 6 bases, J lost 0 bases, and 21 bases lay in between. CDR3 length: 17 residues. The CDR3 DNA follows: TGTGCCAGCAGCGGACGGCCGGGACTTGATAGCTCCTACGAGCAGTACTTC. Translated, it gives CASSGRPGLDSSYEQYF.

This clone was detected only once. This sequence joins TRBV29-1 and TRBJ1-2; possibly TRBD1 for D (6 bases). Trimming took off 4 bases at V and 4 bases at J, with 10 bases between the two ends. The CDR3 has 12 amino acids. Per the germline V gene, CDR1 is SQVTM and CDR2 is ANQGSEA. CDR3 bases: TGCAGCGTTGGGGGGGGCGCCTATGGCTACACCTTC. This codes for CSVGGGAYGYTF.

This chain links TRBV11-3 with TRBJ2-1; 7 nucleotides match TRBD1. This CDR3 is 15 amino acids long. The germline V gene encodes CDR1 SGHNT and CDR2 YENEEA. J lost 3 bases, V lost 7 bases, and 9 bases had no gene match. CDR3 nucleotides: TGTGCCAGCACCCCCCGAGACAGGGACTACAATGAGCAGTTCTTC. Residues: CASTPRDRDYNEQFF.

This rearrangement joins TRBV4-1 to TRBJ2-6, with 8 positions matching TRBD1. This CDR3 contains 18 residues. Germline V gene data show CDR1 as MGHRA and CDR2 as YSYEKL. V gave up 0 bases and J gave up 2 bases; unmatched junction bases: 6. The CDR3 region has the DNA TGCGCCAGCAGCCAAGATCCAGGGGGCGTCGCTGGGGCCAACGTCCTGACTTTC. This gives the protein CASSQDPGGVAGANVLTF.

V gene TRBV4-2 combines with J gene TRBJ2-2; D not resolved. Germline CDR1 and CDR2: LGHNA and YNFKEQ. The CDR3 is 14 amino acids. V lost 4 bases, J lost 5 bases, and 11 bases lay in between. The chain's CDR3 is CASSRQTQTGELFF. CDR3 bases: TGTGCCAGCAGCCGGCAGACTCAGACCGGGGAGCTGTTTTTT.

The chain links TRBV19 to TRBJ1-2, with a possible D match to TRBD1 (5 bases). V was clipped by 6 bases and J by 6 bases, with 11 bases between them. CDR3 length: 12 residues. Germline V gene lookup returns CDR1 LNHDA and CDR2 SQIVND (reference sequence). The CDR3 is CASRTEVDGYTF. The CDR3 DNA sequence: TGTGCCAGTAGGACAGAGGTTGATGGCTACACCTTC. The full variable domain, in which reference TRBV19 and TRBJ1-2 provide the parts outside the CDR3, is DGGITQSPKYLFRKEGQNVTLSCEQNLNHDAMYWYRQDPGQGLRLIYYSQIVNDFQKGDIAEGYSVSREKKESFPLTVTSAQKNPTAFYLCASRTEVDGYTFGSGTRLTVV.

CDR3 bases: TGTGCCATCAGTGAGTCCGGGGGGGCCTCTGAAGCTTTCTTT. It encodes CAISESGGASEAFF. The chain has TRBV10-3 and TRBJ1-1, with D possibly being TRBD1 (6 bases). The germline V gene encodes CDR1 ENHRY and CDR2 SYGVKD. The V and J ends lost 0 bases and 6 bases respectively, with 11 bases between them. This CDR3 contains 14 residues.

This sequence joins TRBV9 and TRBJ2-3; D not resolved. The CDR3 extends over 13 amino acids. The V gene lost 0 bases and the J gene lost 3 bases, with 5 bases spanning the gap. From germline, CDR1 is SGDLS and CDR2 YYNGEE. Here the CDR3 reads CASSVGVTDTQYF. The CDR3 DNA reads TGTGCCAGCAGCGTAGGAGTAACAGATACGCAGTATTTT.

This rearrangement joins TRBV19 to TRBJ1-4; 8 bases are shared with TRBD1. The ends lost 5 bases at V and 4 bases at J; junction bases unmatched: 18. Germline lookup yields CDR1 LNHDA and CDR2 SQIVND (reference sequence). The CDR3 is 19 amino acids. Here the CDR3 DNA reads TGTGCCAGTAGTCCCCTCTACATCTGGACAGGGAGGGATAATGAAAAACTGTTTTTT. This codes for CASSPLYIWTGRDNEKLFF.

This rearrangement joins TRBV28 to TRBJ2-7; no definite D call. CDR1 is MDHEN and CDR2 is SYDVKM in the germline V gene. The CDR3 is made up of 14 amino acids. With 10 bases removed from V and 2 bases from J, the gap between germline ends came to 18 bases. CDR3 DNA: TGTGCCACGTGTGAGGTGTTTAGTCCCTACGAGCAGTACTTC. Amino acid sequence: CATCEVFSPYEQYF.